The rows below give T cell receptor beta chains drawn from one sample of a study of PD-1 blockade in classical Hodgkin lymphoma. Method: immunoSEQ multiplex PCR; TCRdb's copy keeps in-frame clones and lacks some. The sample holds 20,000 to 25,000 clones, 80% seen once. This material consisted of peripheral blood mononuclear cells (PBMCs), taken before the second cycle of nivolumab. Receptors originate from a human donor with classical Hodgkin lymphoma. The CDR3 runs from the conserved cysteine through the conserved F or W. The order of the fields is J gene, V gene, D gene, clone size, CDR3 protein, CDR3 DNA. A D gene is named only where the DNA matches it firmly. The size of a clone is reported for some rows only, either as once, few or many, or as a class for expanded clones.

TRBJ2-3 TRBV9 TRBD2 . CASSVDPPGLAPSDTQYF TGTGCCAGCAGCGTAGACCCTCCGGGACTAGCTCCCTCAGATACGCAGTATTTT
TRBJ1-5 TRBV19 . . CASSVQGQGNQPQHF TGTGCCAGTAGTGTACAGGGTCAGGGCAATCAGCCCCAGCATTTT
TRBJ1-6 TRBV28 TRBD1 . CASSSPPGQDLHF TGTGCCAGCAGTTCCCCCCCGGGACAGGACCTCCACTTT
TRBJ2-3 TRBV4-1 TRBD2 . CASSQDRGVRRTDTQYF TGCGCCAGCAGCCAAGATCGGGGGGTTCGGCGCACAGATACGCAGTATTTT
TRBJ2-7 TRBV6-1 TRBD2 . CASSEWTSGREQYF TGTGCCAGCAGTGAATGGACTAGCGGGCGCGAGCAGTACTTC
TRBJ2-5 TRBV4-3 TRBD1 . CASSQDLRQGPYQETQYF TGCGCCAGCAGCCAAGATCTGAGACAGGGGCCGTACCAAGAGACCCAGTACTTC
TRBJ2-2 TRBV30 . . CAWSAIPGPGPGELFF TGTGCCTGGAGTGCCATCCCAGGACCAGGCCCCGGGGAGCTGTTTTTT
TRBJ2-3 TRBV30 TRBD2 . CAWSVGLALDTQYF TGTGCCTGGAGTGTAGGACTAGCTCTAGATACGCAGTATTTT
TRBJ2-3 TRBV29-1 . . CSVDQTGSTDTQYF TGCAGCGTCGACCAGACTGGAAGCACAGATACGCAGTATTTT
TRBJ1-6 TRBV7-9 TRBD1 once CASSLQTGTGSSPLHF TGTGCCAGCAGCCTGCAAACCGGGACAGGGAGTTCACCCCTCCACTTT
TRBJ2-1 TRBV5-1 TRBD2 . CASSLGPGGADEQFF TGCGCCAGCAGCTTGGGCCCCGGGGGGGCGGATGAGCAGTTCTTC
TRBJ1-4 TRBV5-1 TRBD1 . CASSPTGDATNEKLFF TGCGCCAGCAGCCCGACAGGGGACGCCACTAATGAAAAACTGTTTTTT
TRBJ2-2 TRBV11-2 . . CASSLSSRGITGELFF TGTGCCAGCAGCTTGTCGAGCAGGGGTATTACCGGGGAGCTGTTTTTT
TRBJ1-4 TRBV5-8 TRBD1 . CASSLSGTGRTNEKLFF TGTGCCAGCAGCTTGTCCGGGACAGGCCGAACTAATGAAAAACTGTTTTTT
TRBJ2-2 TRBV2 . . CASSVDSNTGELFF TGTGCCAGCAGTGTAGACAGTAACACCGGGGAGCTGTTTTTT
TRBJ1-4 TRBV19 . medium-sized CASTRKGGNNEKLFF TGTGCCAGCACCCGAAAGGGGGGTAATAATGAAAAACTGTTTTTT